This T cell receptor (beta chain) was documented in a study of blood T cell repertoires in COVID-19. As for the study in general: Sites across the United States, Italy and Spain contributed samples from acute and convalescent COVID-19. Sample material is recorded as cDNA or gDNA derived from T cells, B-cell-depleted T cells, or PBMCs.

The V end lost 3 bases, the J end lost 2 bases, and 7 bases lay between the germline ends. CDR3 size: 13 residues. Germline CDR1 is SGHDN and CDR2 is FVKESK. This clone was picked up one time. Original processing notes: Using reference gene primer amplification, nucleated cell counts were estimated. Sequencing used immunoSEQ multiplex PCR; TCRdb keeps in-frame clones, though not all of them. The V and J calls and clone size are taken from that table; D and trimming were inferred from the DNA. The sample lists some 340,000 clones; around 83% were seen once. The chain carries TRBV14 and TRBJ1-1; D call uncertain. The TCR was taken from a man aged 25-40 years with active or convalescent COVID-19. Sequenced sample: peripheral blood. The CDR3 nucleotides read TGTGCCAGCAGCCACCAGGTTAACACTGAAGCTTTCTTT. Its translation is CASSHQVNTEAFF.